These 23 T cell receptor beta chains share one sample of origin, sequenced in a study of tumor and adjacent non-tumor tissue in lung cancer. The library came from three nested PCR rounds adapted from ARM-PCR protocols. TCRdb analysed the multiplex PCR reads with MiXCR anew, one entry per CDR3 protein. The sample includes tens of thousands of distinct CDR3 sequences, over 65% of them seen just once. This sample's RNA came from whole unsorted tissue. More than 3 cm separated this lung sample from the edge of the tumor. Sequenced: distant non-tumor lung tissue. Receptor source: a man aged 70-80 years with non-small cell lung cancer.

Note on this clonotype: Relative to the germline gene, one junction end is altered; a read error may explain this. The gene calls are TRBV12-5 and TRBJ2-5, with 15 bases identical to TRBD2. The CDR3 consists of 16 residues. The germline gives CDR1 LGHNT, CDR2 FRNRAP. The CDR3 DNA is TGTGCTAGTGGCCAAGGACTAGCGGGGGGGCAAGAGGCCCAGTATTTC. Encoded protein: CASGQGLAGGQEAQYF. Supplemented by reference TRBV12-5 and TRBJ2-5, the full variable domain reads DARVTQTPRHKVTEMGQEVTMRCQPILGHNTVFWYRQTMMQGLELLAYFRNRAPLDDSGMPKDRFSAEMPDATLATLKIQPSEPRDSAVYFCASGQGLAGGQEAQYFGPGTRLLVL.

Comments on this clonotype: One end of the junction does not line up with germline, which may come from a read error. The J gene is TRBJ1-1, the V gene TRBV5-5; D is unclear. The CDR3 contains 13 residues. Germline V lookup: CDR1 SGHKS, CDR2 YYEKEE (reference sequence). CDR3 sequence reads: CANSLDLNTEAFF. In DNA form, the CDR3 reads TGTGCGAACAGCCTAGACTTGAACACTGAAGCTTTCTTC.

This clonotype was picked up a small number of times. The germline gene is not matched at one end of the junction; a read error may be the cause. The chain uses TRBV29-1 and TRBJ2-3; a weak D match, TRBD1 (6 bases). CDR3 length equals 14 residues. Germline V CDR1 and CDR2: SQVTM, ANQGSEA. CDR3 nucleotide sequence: TGCAGCGTCGCTGGGACATCTAGCATAGATACGCTGTATTTT. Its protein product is CSVAGTSSIDTLYF.

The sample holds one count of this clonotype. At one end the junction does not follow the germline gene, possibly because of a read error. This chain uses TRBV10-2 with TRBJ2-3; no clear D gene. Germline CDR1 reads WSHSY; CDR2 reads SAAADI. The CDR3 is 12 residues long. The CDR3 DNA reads TGCGCCAACAGTGAGAACACAGATACACAGTATTTT. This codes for CANSENTDTQYF.

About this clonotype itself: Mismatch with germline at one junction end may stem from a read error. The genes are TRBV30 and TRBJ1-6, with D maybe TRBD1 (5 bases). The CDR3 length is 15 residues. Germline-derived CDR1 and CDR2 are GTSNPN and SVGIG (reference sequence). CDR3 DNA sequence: TGTGGCTGGAGTGCTCAGGGATCCTGGAATTCACCCCTCCACTTT. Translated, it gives CGWSAQGSWNSPLHF.

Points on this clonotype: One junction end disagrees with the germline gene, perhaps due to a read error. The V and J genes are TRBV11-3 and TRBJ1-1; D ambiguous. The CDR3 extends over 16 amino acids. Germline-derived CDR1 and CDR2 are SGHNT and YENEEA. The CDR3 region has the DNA TGTGCCAGCAGTTTCCGGCACAGAACCCTGAACAGTGAAGTTTTCTTT. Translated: CASSFRHRTLNSEVFF.

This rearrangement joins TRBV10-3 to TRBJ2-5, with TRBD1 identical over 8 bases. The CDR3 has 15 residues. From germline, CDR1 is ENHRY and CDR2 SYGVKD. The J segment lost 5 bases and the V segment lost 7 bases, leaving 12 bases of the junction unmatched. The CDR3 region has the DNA TGTGCCATCATCGAGTCCCCAGGGGGCGGTGAGACCCAGTACTTC. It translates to CAIIESPGGGETQYF.

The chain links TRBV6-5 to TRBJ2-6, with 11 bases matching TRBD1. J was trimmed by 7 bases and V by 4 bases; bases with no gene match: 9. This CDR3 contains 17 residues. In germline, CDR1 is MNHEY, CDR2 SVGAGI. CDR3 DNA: TGTGCCAGCAGTTCCGGGACAGGGGGGTCTAGTGCCAACGTCCTGACTTTC. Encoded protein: CASSSGTGGSSANVLTF.

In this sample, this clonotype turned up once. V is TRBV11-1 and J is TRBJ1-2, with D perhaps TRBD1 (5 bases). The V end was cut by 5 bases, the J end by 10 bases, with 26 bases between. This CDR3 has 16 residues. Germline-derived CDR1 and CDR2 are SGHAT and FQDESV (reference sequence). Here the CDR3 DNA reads TGTGCCAGCAGCGACGGACATGGACAAACCTCTCATGACTACACCTTC. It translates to CASSDGHGQTSHDYTF. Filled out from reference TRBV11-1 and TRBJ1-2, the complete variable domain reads EAEVAQSPRYKITEKSQAVAFWCDPISGHATLYWYRQILGQGPELLVQFQDESVVDDSQLPKDRFSAERLKGVDSTLKIQPAELGDSAMYLCASSDGHGQTSHDYTFGSGTRLTVV.

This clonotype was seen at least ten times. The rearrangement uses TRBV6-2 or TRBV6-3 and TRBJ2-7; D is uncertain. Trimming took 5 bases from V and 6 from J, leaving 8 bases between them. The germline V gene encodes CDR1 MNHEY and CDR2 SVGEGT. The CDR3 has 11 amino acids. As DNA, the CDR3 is TGTGCCAGCAGTACCTGGGGCGAGCAGTACTTC. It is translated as CASSTWGEQYF.

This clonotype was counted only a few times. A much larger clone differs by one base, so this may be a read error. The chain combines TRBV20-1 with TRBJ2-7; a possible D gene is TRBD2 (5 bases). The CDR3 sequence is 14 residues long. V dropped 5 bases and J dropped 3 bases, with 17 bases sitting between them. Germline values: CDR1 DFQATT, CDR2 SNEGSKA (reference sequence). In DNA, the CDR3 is TGCAGTGCTGAATTAGCGAGATTAAACTACGAGCAGTACTTC. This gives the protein CSAELARLNYEQYF.

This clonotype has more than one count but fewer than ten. The CDR3 loop is CASSLADREGMETQYF. CDR3 DNA sequence: TGTGCCAGCAGCTTAGCGGACAGGGAGGGTATGGAGACCCAGTACTTC. The genes are TRBV7-6 and TRBJ2-5, with D perhaps TRBD1 (8 bases). This CDR3 contains 16 residues. The V gene lost 0 bases and the J gene lost 5 bases, with 16 bases spanning the gap. The V gene's germline CDR1 is SGHVS and CDR2 FNYEAQ.

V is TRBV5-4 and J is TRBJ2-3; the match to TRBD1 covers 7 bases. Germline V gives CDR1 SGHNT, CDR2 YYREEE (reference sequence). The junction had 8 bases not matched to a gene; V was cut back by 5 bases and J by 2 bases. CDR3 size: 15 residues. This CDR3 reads CASSHTGVLTDTQYF. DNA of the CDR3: TGTGCCAGCAGTCATACAGGGGTCCTCACAGATACGCAGTATTTT.

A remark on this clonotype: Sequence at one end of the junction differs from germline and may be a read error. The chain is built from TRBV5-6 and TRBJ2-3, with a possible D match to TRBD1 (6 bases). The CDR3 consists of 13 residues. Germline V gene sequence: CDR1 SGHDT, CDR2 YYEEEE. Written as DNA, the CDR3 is TGTGCCAGCAGCCCGGACAGCCTTGATATGCAGTATTTT. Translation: CASSPDSLDMQYF.

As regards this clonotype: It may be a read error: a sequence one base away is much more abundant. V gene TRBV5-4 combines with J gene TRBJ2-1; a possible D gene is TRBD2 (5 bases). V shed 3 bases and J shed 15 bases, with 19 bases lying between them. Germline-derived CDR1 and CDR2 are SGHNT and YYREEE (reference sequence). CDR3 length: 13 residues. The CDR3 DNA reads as TGTGCCAGCAGCTCGCCCCCGTCTGCGGGCCTGTTCTTC. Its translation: CASSSPPSAGLFF.

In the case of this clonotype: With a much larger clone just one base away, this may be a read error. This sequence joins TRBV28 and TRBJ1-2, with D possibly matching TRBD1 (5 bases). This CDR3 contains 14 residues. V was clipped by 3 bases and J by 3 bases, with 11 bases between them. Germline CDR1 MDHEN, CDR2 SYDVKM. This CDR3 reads CASSFWQGYYGYTF. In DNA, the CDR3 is TGTGCCAGCAGTTTCTGGCAGGGTTACTATGGCTACACCTTC.

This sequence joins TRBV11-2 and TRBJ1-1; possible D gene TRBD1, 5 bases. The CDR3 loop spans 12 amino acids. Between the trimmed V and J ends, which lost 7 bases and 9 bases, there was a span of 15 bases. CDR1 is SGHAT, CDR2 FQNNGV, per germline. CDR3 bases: TGTGCCAGCACAATGAGGGGTACTAAAGCTTTCTTT. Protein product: CASTMRGTKAFF.

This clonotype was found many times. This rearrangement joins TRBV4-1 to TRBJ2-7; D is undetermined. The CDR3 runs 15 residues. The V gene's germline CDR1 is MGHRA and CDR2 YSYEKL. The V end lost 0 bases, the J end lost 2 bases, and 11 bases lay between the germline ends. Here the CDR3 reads CASSQDPTRTYEQYF. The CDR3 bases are TGCGCCAGCAGCCAAGACCCGACACGAACCTACGAGCAGTACTTC.

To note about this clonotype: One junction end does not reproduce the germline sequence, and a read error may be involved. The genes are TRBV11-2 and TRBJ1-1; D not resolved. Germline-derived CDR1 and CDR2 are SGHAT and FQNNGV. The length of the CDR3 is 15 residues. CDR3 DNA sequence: TGTGCCAGTAGCTTCGCCAATTCAAGGAACAGTGAAGCTTTCTTC. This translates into CASSFANSRNSEAFF.

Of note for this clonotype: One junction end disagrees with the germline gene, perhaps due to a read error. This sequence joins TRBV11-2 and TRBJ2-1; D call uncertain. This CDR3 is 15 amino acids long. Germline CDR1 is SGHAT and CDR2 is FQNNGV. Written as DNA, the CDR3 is TGTGCCAGCAGCTTTGGCAGGAGCTCCTACAATCAGCAGTTCTTC. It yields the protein CASSFGRSSYNQQFF.

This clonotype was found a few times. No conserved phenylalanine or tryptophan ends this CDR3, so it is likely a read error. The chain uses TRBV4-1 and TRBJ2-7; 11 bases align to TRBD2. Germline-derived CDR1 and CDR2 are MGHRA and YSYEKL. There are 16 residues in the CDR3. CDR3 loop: CDSSRTLAGEGDEQYL. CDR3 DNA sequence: TGCGACAGCAGCCGGACACTAGCGGGAGAAGGGGACGAGCAGTACCTC.

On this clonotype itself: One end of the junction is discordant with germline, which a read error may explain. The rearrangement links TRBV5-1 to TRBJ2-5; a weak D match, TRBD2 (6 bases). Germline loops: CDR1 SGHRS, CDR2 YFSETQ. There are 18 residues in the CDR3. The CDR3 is CDSNLLSLGLSGGETEYF. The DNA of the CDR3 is TGCGACAGCAACTTGTTGAGTTTGGGACTTTCTGGGGGAGAGACCGAGTACTTC.

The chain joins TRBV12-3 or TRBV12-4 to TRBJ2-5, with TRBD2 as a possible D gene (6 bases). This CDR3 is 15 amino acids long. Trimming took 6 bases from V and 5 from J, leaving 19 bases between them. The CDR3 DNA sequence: TGTGCCAGCAGCGCGCTAGCGAGACTGGTGGAGACCCAGTACTTC. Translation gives CASSALARLVETQYF.